This is a list of T cell receptor beta chains from one sample in a study of cytomegalovirus exposure and HLA in healthy donors. The table came from immunoSEQ multiplex PCR; TCRdb's copy has only in-frame clones and leaves some out. The sample contains roughly 79,000 clones, 74% of which appear only once. The sequencing input was PBMCs. Receptor source: a woman between 50 and 59 years old in good health and CMV-seropositive. The CDR3 runs from the conserved cysteine through the conserved F or W. A D gene is named only where the DNA matches it firmly. Size tells how often a clone was seen (once, few, many) or the class of an expanded clone, and some rows leave it out.

CDR3: CASSLARRAGEAFF
DNA: TGTGCCAGCAGCTTAGCGCGGAGGGCGGGTGAAGCTTTCTTT
D: NA
J: TRBJ1-1
size: NA
V: TRBV7-2

CDR3: CASTETVAYNEQFF
DNA: TGTGCCAGCACCGAGACAGTAGCCTACAATGAGCAGTTCTTC
D: NA
J: TRBJ2-1
size: NA
V: TRBV28

CDR3: CAIRDSGGQYNEQFF
DNA: TGTGCCATCAGGGATAGCGGGGGGCAATACAATGAGCAGTTCTTC
D: TRBD2
J: TRBJ2-1
size: NA
V: TRBV10-3

CDR3: CATSRDGGNNEQFF
DNA: TGTGCCACCAGCAGAGATGGCGGGAACAATGAGCAGTTCTTC
D: NA
J: TRBJ2-1
size: NA
V: TRBV15

CDR3: CASSDLSGVPLSGANVLTF
DNA: TGTGCCAGCAGCGATCTTTCGGGGGTTCCTCTCTCTGGGGCCAACGTCCTGACTTTC
D: NA
J: TRBJ2-6
size: once
V: TRBV5-6

CDR3: CASSKLSGGNYGYTF
DNA: TGTGCCAGCAGCAAACTATCGGGGGGCAACTATGGCTACACCTTC
D: NA
J: TRBJ1-2
size: once
V: TRBV5-6

CDR3: CASSFFLTYTGELFF
DNA: TGTGCCAGCAGCTTTTTCCTAACCTACACCGGGGAGCTGTTTTTT
D: NA
J: TRBJ2-2
size: few
V: TRBV7-9

CDR3: CASSSGLGGSKNIQYF
DNA: TGTGCCAGCAGCTCAGGATTGGGCGGGAGCAAAAACATTCAGTACTTC
D: TRBD2
J: TRBJ2-4
size: NA
V: TRBV7-9

CDR3: CASTVNTEAFF
DNA: TGCGCCAGTACAGTGAACACTGAAGCTTTCTTT
D: NA
J: TRBJ1-1
size: NA
V: TRBV10-2

CDR3: CASILQGGENTEAFF
DNA: TGTGCCAGCATCCTACAGGGGGGCGAGAACACTGAAGCTTTCTTT
D: TRBD1
J: TRBJ1-1
size: NA
V: TRBV6-5

CDR3: CASSFRGHSPLHF
DNA: TGTGCCAGCAGCTTCAGGGGGCACTCACCCCTCCACTTT
D: TRBD1
J: TRBJ1-6
size: NA
V: TRBV14

CDR3: CAWCETSNDEQFF
DNA: TGTGCCTGGTGCGAGACTAGCAACGATGAGCAGTTCTTC
D: TRBD2
J: TRBJ2-1
size: once
V: TRBV30

CDR3: CASSQAIGVLTF
DNA: TGTGCCAGCAGTCAAGCCATCGGGGTCCTCACCTTC
D: NA
J: TRBJ1-2
size: NA
V: TRBV28

CDR3: CASSWFPRGEKLFF
DNA: TGTGCCAGCAGTTGGTTCCCTCGCGGAGAAAAACTGTTTTTT
D: NA
J: TRBJ1-4
size: NA
V: TRBV27

CDR3: CSSSYNYGYTF
DNA: TGTTCCAGCAGTTATAATTATGGCTACACCTTC
D: NA
J: TRBJ1-2
size: NA
V: TRBV7-9

CDR3: CASSYSGSTFF
DNA: TGTGCCAGCAGTTATAGCGGGAGTACGTTCTTC
D: TRBD2
J: TRBJ2-1
size: NA
V: TRBV28

CDR3: CAIRPLANYEQYF
DNA: TGTGCCATCAGGCCACTAGCAAACTACGAGCAGTACTTC
D: NA
J: TRBJ2-7
size: NA
V: TRBV10-3

CDR3: CASSLGASAEQYF
DNA: TGTGCCAGCAGCTTGGGGGCTAGCGCCGAGCAGTACTTC
D: NA
J: TRBJ2-7
size: NA
V: TRBV5-4

CDR3: CASSAGTVIEAFF
DNA: TGTGCCAGCAGTGCTGGGACAGTGATTGAAGCTTTCTTT
D: TRBD1
J: TRBJ1-1
size: NA
V: TRBV6-5

CDR3: CASSETGGDQPQHF
DNA: TGCGCCAGCAGCGAGACAGGGGGGGACCAGCCCCAGCATTTT
D: TRBD1
J: TRBJ1-5
size: NA
V: TRBV4-1

CDR3: CASSPDRAEQFF
DNA: TGTGCCAGCAGCCCCGACAGGGCTGAGCAGTTCTTC
D: TRBD1
J: TRBJ2-1
size: few
V: TRBV6-5

CDR3: CARIRDRGYNEQFF
DNA: TGTGCCAGGATCCGGGACAGGGGGTACAATGAGCAGTTCTTC
D: TRBD1
J: TRBJ2-1
size: NA
V: TRBV19

CDR3: CASSATGRNNYGYTF
DNA: TGCGCCAGCAGCGCTACAGGGCGGAATAACTATGGCTACACCTTC
D: NA
J: TRBJ1-2
size: few
V: TRBV5-1

CDR3: CANSDRGLNEQFF
DNA: TGTGCCAACTCGGACAGGGGGCTCAATGAGCAGTTCTTC
D: TRBD1
J: TRBJ2-1
size: NA
V: TRBV10-3

CDR3: CASSQAGRGNGYTF
DNA: TGTGCCAGCAGCCAAGCCGGGCGGGGAAATGGCTACACCTTC
D: NA
J: TRBJ1-2
size: NA
V: TRBV7-6

CDR3: CASSPRPGGYEQYF
DNA: TGTGCCAGCAGTCCCAGACCAGGGGGCTACGAGCAGTACTTC
D: TRBD1
J: TRBJ2-7
size: once
V: TRBV6-5

CDR3: CASSPGQGLSAFF
DNA: TGTGCCAGCTCACCTGGACAGGGGTTGTCGGCTTTCTTT
D: TRBD1
J: TRBJ1-1
size: NA
V: TRBV18

CDR3: CANLPTGDTGELFF
DNA: TGTGCAAACCTCCCGACAGGGGACACCGGGGAGCTGTTTTTT
D: NA
J: TRBJ2-2
size: NA
V: TRBV12-2

CDR3: CASSLGLGYLPEQFF
DNA: TGTGCCAGCAGCTTAGGACTAGGTTACCTTCCTGAGCAGTTCTTC
D: NA
J: TRBJ2-1
size: many
V: TRBV7-9

CDR3: CASSSGLAGVRRTDTQYF
DNA: TGCGCCAGCAGCTCGGGACTAGCGGGAGTCCGGCGCACAGATACGCAGTATTTT
D: TRBD2
J: TRBJ2-3
size: NA
V: TRBV5-1

CDR3: CASRPVGSGFYNEQFF
DNA: TGTGCCAGCAGACCGGTCGGTAGCGGTTTTTACAATGAGCAGTTCTTC
D: NA
J: TRBJ2-1
size: NA
V: TRBV5-6

CDR3: CASSFTGAYEQYF
DNA: TGTGCCAGCAGCTTCACGGGGGCCTACGAGCAGTACTTC
D: NA
J: TRBJ2-7
size: NA
V: TRBV5-6

CDR3: CASSYPGLYMNTEAFF
DNA: TGTGCCAGCAGCTATCCGGGACTGTACATGAACACTGAAGCTTTCTTT
D: NA
J: TRBJ1-1
size: NA
V: TRBV5-5

CDR3: CASSLEGGGSNQPQHF
DNA: TGTGCCAGCAGCTTAGAGGGGGGGGGAAGCAATCAGCCCCAGCATTTT
D: NA
J: TRBJ1-5
size: once
V: TRBV7-8

CDR3: CASSPGTQALNTEAFF
DNA: TGTGCCAGCAGCCCGGGGACTCAGGCTTTGAACACTGAAGCTTTCTTT
D: NA
J: TRBJ1-1
size: once
V: TRBV5-6

CDR3: CASKPGWERGYTF
DNA: TGTGCCAGCAAACCAGGTTGGGAGAGGGGCTACACCTTC
D: NA
J: TRBJ1-2
size: NA
V: TRBV28

CDR3: CASSLSSMAGAVGNTIYF
DNA: TGTGCCAGCAGCTTAAGCAGCATGGCAGGGGCGGTCGGAAACACCATATATTTT
D: NA
J: TRBJ1-3
size: NA
V: TRBV7-9

CDR3: CASRLTGISNQPQHF
DNA: TGTGCCAGCAGGTTGACAGGGATTAGCAATCAGCCCCAGCATTTT
D: TRBD1
J: TRBJ1-5
size: NA
V: TRBV6-5

CDR3: CASSLRGDNSPLHF
DNA: TGCGCCAGCAGCCTACGGGGAGATAATTCACCCCTCCACTTT
D: NA
J: TRBJ1-6
size: NA
V: TRBV5-1

CDR3: CASSRGGTNEKLFF
DNA: TGTGCCAGCAGTCGCGGGGGGACTAATGAAAAACTGTTTTTT
D: NA
J: TRBJ1-4
size: NA
V: TRBV6-6

CDR3: CASSESPRQGRVTDTQYF
DNA: TGTGCCAGCAGTGAATCTCCCCGACAGGGACGAGTCACAGATACGCAGTATTTT
D: TRBD1
J: TRBJ2-3
size: NA
V: TRBV25-1

CDR3: CASSSPWVARTNEQFF
DNA: TGTGCCAGCAGCTCACCCTGGGTAGCGCGAACTAATGAGCAGTTCTTC
D: NA
J: TRBJ2-1
size: NA
V: TRBV11-2

CDR3: CASIGQGNQPQHF
DNA: TGTGCCAGCATAGGACAGGGCAATCAGCCCCAGCATTTT
D: TRBD1
J: TRBJ1-5
size: NA
V: TRBV2